This TCR beta chain was captured in a study of blood T cells in healthy people across ages. Study information: Roughly one uniquely barcoded beta molecule per two T cells was captured. Whole-study findings and limits: Diversity was higher, and naive CD4+ cells more numerous, in long-lived donors than in aged donors. While age rose, TCR beta diversity per million T cells dropped in a roughly linear way.

Each sample yielded at least 7 million isolated PBMCs. Using a J-beta primer mix together with a sample-barcoded 5' primer, a second PCR was run for about 6 to 12 cycles. TCRdb re-analysed the 5' RACE reads in MiXCR, keeping a single row per CDR3 protein. The profile shows about 580,000 distinct CDR3 sequences, less than 60% of them singletons. Germline lookup yields CDR1 SGHRS and CDR2 YFSETQ. The CDR3 runs 15 residues. As regards this clonotype: Its antigen is undetermined.

V is TRBV5-1 and J is TRBJ2-4; D unclear. The J call is in doubt because the DNA end fits TRBJ2-7 better. The TCR originated in a man older than 75 in good health. The sequencing input was blood. CDR3 sequence (DNA): TGCGCCAGCAGCTTGGCCTCGGTCCAGAACTACGAGCAGTACTTC. Translating gives CASSLASVQNYEQYF.